These 28 T cell receptor beta chains came from one sample sequenced in a study of Ad26.COV2.S vaccination and SARS-CoV-2 variants. Clones were sequenced by immunoSEQ multiplex PCR, and TCRdb holds only the in-frame ones, with some missing. The data contain hundreds of thousands of clones, about 87% of them singletons. Stated treatment: 15 to 20 received Ad26.COV2.S at low or high dose, single or two shots; 5 received placebo; per-sample allocation not given. Day 63 following the first vaccine or placebo injection was when the samples were taken. The starting material was peripheral blood, obtained in a trial of Ad26.COV2.S vaccine versus placebo. These receptors came from a person between 18 and 60 years old who received the Ad26.COV2.S COVID-19 vaccine or a placebo.

The CDR3 loop reads CASSPTSGGYNEQFF. CDR3 nucleotides: TGTGCCAGCAGCCCGACTAGCGGGGGATACAATGAGCAGTTCTTC. This sequence joins TRBV6-5 and TRBJ2-1, with 12 nucleotides matching TRBD2. Trimming took 6 bases from V and 4 from J; bases not matched to a gene: 4. The length of the CDR3 is 15 residues. Germline CDR1 reads MNHEY; CDR2 reads SVGAGI.

The chain links TRBV24-1 to TRBJ2-3; tentatively, D is TRBD1 (6 bases). Looked up from germline, CDR1 is KGHDR and CDR2 is SFDVKD. The V end was cut by 3 bases, the J end by 4 bases, with 7 bases between. The CDR3 runs 13 residues. CDR3 in amino acids: CATSDGGSDTQYF. CDR3 nucleotides: TGTGCCACCAGTGATGGGGGCTCAGATACGCAGTATTTT.

CDR3 bases: TGTGCCAGCAGCTTAGATTCGGCTTCCAATGAGCAGTTCTTC. Protein product: CASSLDSASNEQFF. The rearrangement joins TRBV11-3 to TRBJ2-1, with no clear D. The CDR3 length is 14 residues. Trimming took 0 bases from V and 6 from J, leaving 9 bases between them. Germline V gene lookup returns CDR1 SGHNT and CDR2 YENEEA. The full variable domain, with the rest looked up from reference TRBV11-3 and TRBJ2-1, is EAGVVQSPRYKIIEKKQPVAFWCNPISGHNTLYWYLQNLGQGPELLIRYENEEAVDDSQLPKDRFSAERLKGVDSTLKIQPAELGDSAVYLCASSLDSASNEQFFGPGTRLTVL.

The V call is TRBV18, the J call TRBJ1-1; maybe TRBD1 (5 bases). V was shortened by 4 bases and J by 2 bases, with 8 bases between the two germline ends. CDR3 length equals 13 residues. CDR1 is KGHSH and CDR2 is LQKENI in the germline V gene. CDR3 coding DNA: TGTGCCAGCTCACTAGACAGCAACACTGAAGCTTTCTTT. Its protein product is CASSLDSNTEAFF.

The chain has TRBV27 and TRBJ1-4; D is undetermined. V lost 5 bases to trimming and J lost 7 bases, with 17 bases between them. The CDR3 spans 15 residues. Germline-derived CDR1 and CDR2 are MNHEY and SMNVEV (reference sequence). The CDR3, as DNA: TGTGCCAGCAGTCCTCTCCGGGAGTACCTTGAAAAACTGTTTTTT. This gives the protein CASSPLREYLEKLFF.

The CDR3 sequence is CASSLAGQVISTDTQYF. As DNA, the CDR3 is TGCGCCAGCAGCTTGGCAGGACAGGTTATAAGCACAGATACGCAGTATTTT. The chain joins TRBV5-1 to TRBJ2-3, with 7 bases lining up with TRBD1. The trim removed 0 bases at V and 0 bases at J, leaving 7 bases unmatched. In germline, CDR1 is SGHRS, CDR2 YFSETQ. This CDR3 contains 17 residues.

The chain has TRBV15 and TRBJ2-4; TRBD2 matches 8 bases. Germline CDR1 is LNHNV and CDR2 is YYDKDF (reference sequence). The CDR3 length is 17 residues. The V gene end was trimmed by 1 base and the J gene end by 0 bases; junction bases not matched to a gene: 5. The DNA for the CDR3 is TGTGCCACCAGCAGAGGACTAGCGTCGATAGCCAAAAACATTCAGTACTTC. It translates to CATSRGLASIAKNIQYF.

V gene TRBV2 combines with J gene TRBJ2-6; 7 bases line up with TRBD1. The CDR3 has 19 residues. V lost 6 bases and J lost 3; bases outside the gene matches: 17. Per the germline V gene, CDR1 is SNHLY and CDR2 is FYNNEI. CDR3 residues: CASSAQGQVAGNGANVLTF. The CDR3 bases are TGTGCCAGCAGCGCTCAAGGACAGGTGGCCGGGAATGGGGCCAACGTCCTGACTTTC.

The chain couples TRBV7-9 to TRBJ1-2; 9 bases match TRBD1. Germline V gene sequence: CDR1 SEHNR, CDR2 FQNEAQ (reference sequence). The V gene end was trimmed by 4 bases and the J gene end by 4 bases; junction bases not matched to a gene: 7. The CDR3 is 15 residues long. CDR3 coding DNA: TGTGCCAGCAGCTCTGGACAGGGGCGTACCTATGGCTACACCTTC. It is translated as CASSSGQGRTYGYTF.

The rearrangement joins TRBV27 to TRBJ1-2; possibly TRBD1 for D (5 bases). CDR1 MNHEY and CDR2 SMNVEV come from the germline V gene (reference sequence). The CDR3 loop spans 15 amino acids. Between the trimmed V and J ends, which lost 6 bases and 2 bases, there was a span of 16 bases. The DNA for the CDR3 is TGTGCCAGCAGCCTCAAGGGGTGGGGCAACTATGGCTACACCTTC. It translates to CASSLKGWGNYGYTF.

The rearrangement links TRBV7-9 to TRBJ1-1, with TRBD1 identical over 7 bases. The CDR3 consists of 14 residues. Trimming at V came to 2 bases and at J to 3 bases, leaving 3 bases not matched to a gene. The germline gives CDR1 SEHNR, CDR2 FQNEAQ (reference sequence). CDR3 in amino acids: CASSLQGVDTEAFF. CDR3 in DNA: TGTGCCAGCAGCTTACAGGGGGTGGACACTGAAGCTTTCTTT.

J is TRBJ2-1 and V is TRBV6-6; 9 bases align to TRBD2. The CDR3 has 15 residues. The junction had 6 bases not matched to a gene; V was cut back by 6 bases and J by 3 bases. CDR1 is MNHNY and CDR2 is SVGAGI in the germline V gene (reference sequence). The CDR3 sequence: CASSPGLAHYNEQFF. The CDR3 DNA reads TGTGCCAGCAGCCCGGGACTAGCCCACTACAATGAGCAGTTCTTC.

The gene calls are TRBV4-1 and TRBJ2-1; no firm D call. Between the trimmed V and J ends, which lost 1 base and 9 bases, there was a span of 13 bases. Germline CDR1 is MGHRA and CDR2 is YSYEKL. The CDR3 sequence is 14 residues long. The DNA for the CDR3 is TGCGCCAGCAGCCAAGGAGGCTACCCAAGTGAGCAGTTCTTC. Translating it yields CASSQGGYPSEQFF.

The chain carries TRBV5-4 and TRBJ1-1, with a possible D match to TRBD1 (6 bases). The CDR3 has 11 residues. V was trimmed by 1 base and J by 8 bases, leaving 6 bases between them. Germline V gene data show CDR1 as SGHNT and CDR2 as YYREEE (reference sequence). The CDR3 nucleotides are TGTGCCAGCAGCTTGACAGGGGAAGCTTTCTTT. The encoded protein is CASSLTGEAFF. Full variable domain (rest looked up from reference TRBV5-4 and TRBJ1-1): ETGVTQSPTHLIKTRGQQVTLRCSSQSGHNTVSWYQQALGQGPQFIFQYYREEENGRGNFPPRFSGLQFPNYSSELNVNALELDDSALYLCASSLTGEAFFGQGTRLTVV.

The chain combines TRBV6-5 with TRBJ1-5; 8 bases match TRBD1. CDR1 is MNHEY, CDR2 SVGAGI, per germline. CDR3 length equals 14 residues. The V and J ends lost 6 bases and 4 bases, in that order; junction bases with no gene match: 5. The CDR3 bases are TGTGCCAGCAGAGGGCAGGGGGCGAATCAGCCCCAGCATTTT. This gives the protein CASRGQGANQPQHF.

V and J are TRBV27 and TRBJ1-2, with TRBD1 as a possible D gene (6 bases). V dropped 4 bases and J dropped 4 bases, with 16 bases sitting between them. From germline, CDR1 is MNHEY and CDR2 SMNVEV (reference sequence). The CDR3 runs to 15 residues. CDR3 region: CASSSMTRGSYGYTF. The DNA for the CDR3 is TGTGCCAGCAGTTCGATGACGAGGGGGTCCTATGGCTACACCTTC.

This chain connects TRBV10-2 to TRBJ2-1; 14 positions agree with TRBD2. Germline loops: CDR1 WSHSY, CDR2 SAAADI. V lost 6 bases and J lost 6; bases outside the gene matches: 13. The CDR3 is 18 residues long. In DNA form, the CDR3 reads TGCGCCAGCAGGGACCTAATCGGGACTAGCGGGAGAGGCAATGAGCAGTTCTTC. The encoded protein is CASRDLIGTSGRGNEQFF.

The J gene is TRBJ2-7, the V gene TRBV5-1; D unresolved. The CDR3 loop spans 14 amino acids. The germline gives CDR1 SGHRS, CDR2 YFSETQ. Trimming pared 4 bases from V and 3 bases from J, leaving 14 bases between. The CDR3 loop is CASSPPDRNYEQYF. In DNA form, the CDR3 reads TGCGCCAGCAGCCCACCGGACCGAAACTACGAGCAGTACTTC. Based on the CDR3 plus reference TRBV5-1 and TRBJ2-7, the full variable domain is KAGVTQTPRYLIKTRGQQVTLSCSPISGHRSVSWYQQTPGQGLQFLFEYFSETQRNKGNFPGRFSGRQFSNSRSEMNVSTLELGDSALYLCASSPPDRNYEQYFGPGTRLTVT.

This chain joins TRBV5-1 and TRBJ2-5; TRBD2 matches at 10 bases. The V gene end was trimmed by 4 bases and the J gene end by 5 bases; junction bases not matched to a gene: 17. Germline V CDR1 and CDR2: SGHRS, YFSETQ. This CDR3 is 18 amino acids long. The CDR3 reads CASSPDIPGSGRRETQYF. The CDR3 bases are TGCGCCAGCAGCCCCGACATTCCGGGTAGCGGGAGGAGGGAGACCCAGTACTTC.

The chain joins TRBV30 to TRBJ1-5, with 8 nucleotides matching TRBD1. Germline values: CDR1 GTSNPN, CDR2 SVGIG (reference sequence). CDR3 length: 15 amino acids. The V and J ends lost 0 bases and 6 bases, in that order; junction bases with no gene match: 7. The CDR3 DNA sequence: TGTGCCTGGAGTGTACGATCAGGACAGGGTCAGCCCCAGCATTTT. It translates to CAWSVRSGQGQPQHF.

This chain links TRBV11-2 with TRBJ1-1; no firm D call. The CDR3 contains 11 residues. Germline V lookup: CDR1 SGHAT, CDR2 FQNNGV. V shed 5 bases and J shed 10 bases, with 11 bases lying between them. CDR3 sequence: CASSPWRGAFF. DNA for the CDR3: TGTGCCAGCAGCCCCTGGAGAGGAGCTTTCTTT.

The rearrangement uses TRBV5-6 and TRBJ1-2; a weak D match, TRBD1 (5 bases). Looked up from germline, CDR1 is SGHDT and CDR2 is YYEEEE. The CDR3 is 15 residues long. V lost 8 bases to trimming and J lost 6 bases, with 23 bases between them. The CDR3 reads CARLLCVWGWNGYTF. The CDR3 DNA sequence: TGTGCCAGGCTGCTTTGCGTCTGGGGGTGGAATGGCTACACCTTC.

The V gene is TRBV29-1, the J gene TRBJ1-2; tentative D call: TRBD1 (6 bases). The germline gives CDR1 SQVTM, CDR2 ANQGSEA. This CDR3 has 14 amino acids. V was trimmed by 6 bases and J by 3 bases, leaving 17 bases between them. CDR3 in amino acids: CSVGGGRGYYGYTF. CDR3 in DNA: TGCAGCGTGGGCGGGGGCAGGGGATACTATGGCTACACCTTC. Using reference TRBV29-1 and TRBJ1-2 for the parts outside the CDR3, the full variable domain is SAVISQKPSRDICQRGTSLTIQCQVDSQVTMMFWYRQQPGQSLTLIATANQGSEATYESGFVIDKFPISRPNLTFSTLTVSNMSPEDSSIYLCSVGGGRGYYGYTFGSGTRLTVV.

The chain carries TRBV24-1 and TRBJ1-5, with unresolved D. In germline, CDR1 is KGHDR, CDR2 SFDVKD. With 3 bases removed from V and 0 bases from J, the gap between germline ends came to 8 bases. There are 15 residues in the CDR3. This chain's CDR3 is CATSDQRGSNQPQHF. The CDR3 DNA follows: TGTGCCACCAGTGATCAACGGGGTAGCAATCAGCCCCAGCATTTT.

The chain links TRBV2 to TRBJ1-5, with a tentative D call TRBD1 (6 bases). Germline V gene data show CDR1 as SNHLY and CDR2 as FYNNEI. The CDR3 has 15 residues. V was cut by 3 bases and J by 5 bases, with 14 bases left in between. The CDR3 DNA reads as TGTGCCAGCAGTGACAAGGGGGAGGTGGATCAGCCCCAGCATTTT. This translates into CASSDKGEVDQPQHF.

This clone was observed once. The chain couples TRBV4-3 to TRBJ2-3; 9 bases agree with TRBD2. Germline-derived CDR1 and CDR2 are LGHNA and YSLEER. The J segment lost 1 base and the V segment lost 4 bases, leaving 3 bases of the junction unmatched. This CDR3 comprises 15 residues. The CDR3 protein is CASSPTSGGTDTQYF. The CDR3 bases are TGCGCCAGCAGCCCGACTAGCGGTGGCACAGATACGCAGTATTTT.

This clone has a single count. The chain has TRBV5-5 and TRBJ2-5; 7 bases agree with TRBD1. The CDR3 has 13 amino acids. CDR1 is SGHKS, CDR2 YYEKEE, per germline (reference sequence). The junction had 10 bases not matched to a gene; V was cut back by 7 bases and J by 7 bases. CDR3 sequence: CASSSGTETTQYF. Here the CDR3 DNA reads TGTGCCAGCTCTTCCGGGACAGAAACGACCCAGTACTTC.

The chain is built from TRBV3-1 (or the pseudogene TRBV3-2) and TRBJ2-5; D could derive from TRBD1 or TRBD2 (5 bases each). Trimming took 0 bases from V and 2 from J, leaving 13 bases between them. Germline V gene lookup returns CDR1 LGHDT and CDR2 YNNKEL (reference sequence). The CDR3 is 16 residues long. The CDR3 here is CASSQDPGTSQETQYF. In DNA form, the CDR3 reads TGTGCCAGCAGCCAAGATCCCGGGACGAGTCAAGAGACCCAGTACTTC.